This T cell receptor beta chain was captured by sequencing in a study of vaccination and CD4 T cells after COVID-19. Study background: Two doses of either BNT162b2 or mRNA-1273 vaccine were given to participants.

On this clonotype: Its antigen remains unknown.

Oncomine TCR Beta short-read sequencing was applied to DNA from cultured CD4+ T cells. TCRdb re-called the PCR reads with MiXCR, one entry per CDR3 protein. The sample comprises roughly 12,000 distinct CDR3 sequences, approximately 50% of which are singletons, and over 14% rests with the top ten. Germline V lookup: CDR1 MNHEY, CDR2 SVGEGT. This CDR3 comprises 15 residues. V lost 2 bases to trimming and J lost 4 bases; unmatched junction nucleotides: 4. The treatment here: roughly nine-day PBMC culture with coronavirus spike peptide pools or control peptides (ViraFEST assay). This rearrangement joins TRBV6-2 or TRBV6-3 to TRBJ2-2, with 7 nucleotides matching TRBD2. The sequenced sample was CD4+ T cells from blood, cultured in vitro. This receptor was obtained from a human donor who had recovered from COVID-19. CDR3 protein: CASSYGGDFTGELFF. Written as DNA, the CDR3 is TGTGCCAGCAGTTACGGGGGGGACTTCACCGGGGAGCTGTTTTTT.